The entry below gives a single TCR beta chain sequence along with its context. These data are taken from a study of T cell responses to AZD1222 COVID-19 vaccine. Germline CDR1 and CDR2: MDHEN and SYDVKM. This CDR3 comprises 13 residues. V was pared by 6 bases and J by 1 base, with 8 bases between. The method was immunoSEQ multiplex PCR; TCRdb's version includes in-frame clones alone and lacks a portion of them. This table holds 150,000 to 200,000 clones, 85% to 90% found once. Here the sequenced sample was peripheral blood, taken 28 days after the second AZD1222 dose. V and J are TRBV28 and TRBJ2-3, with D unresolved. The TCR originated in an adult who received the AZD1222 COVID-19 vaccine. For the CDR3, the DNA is TGTGCCAGCAGCGCGGCGGGCACAGATACGCAGTATTTT. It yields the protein CASSAAGTDTQYF.